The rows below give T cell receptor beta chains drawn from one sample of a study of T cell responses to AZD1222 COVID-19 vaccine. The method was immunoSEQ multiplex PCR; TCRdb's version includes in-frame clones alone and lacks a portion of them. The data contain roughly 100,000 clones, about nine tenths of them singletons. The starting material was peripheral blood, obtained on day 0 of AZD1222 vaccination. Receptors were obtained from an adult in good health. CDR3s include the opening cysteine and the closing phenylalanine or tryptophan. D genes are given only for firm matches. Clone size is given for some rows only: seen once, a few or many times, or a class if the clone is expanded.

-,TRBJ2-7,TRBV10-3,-,TGTGCCATCGCAGGGGAGTGGGACTACGAGCAGTACTTC,CAIAGEWDYEQYF
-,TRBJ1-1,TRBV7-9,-,TGTGCCAGCAGCACGCCGGTCTTACAAGCTTTCTTT,CASSTPVLQAFF
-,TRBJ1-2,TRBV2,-,TGTGCCAGCCCGCGAAGGGGGGAAGTAAGCTATGGCTACACCTTC,CASPRRGEVSYGYTF
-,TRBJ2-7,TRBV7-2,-,TGTGCCAGCAGCTTAGGAGGTGGCGGGGTCTCCTACGAGCAGTACTTC,CASSLGGGGVSYEQYF
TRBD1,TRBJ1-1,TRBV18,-,TGTGCCAGCTCACCCGGACAGGGGAAGAACACTGAAGCTTTCTTT,CASSPGQGKNTEAFF
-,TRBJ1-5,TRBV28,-,TGTGCCAGCAGTCCGATGTTAGGCAATCAGCCCCAGCATTTT,CASSPMLGNQPQHF
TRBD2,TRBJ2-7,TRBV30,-,TGTGCCTGGAGTGCCGGGACTAGCGGGAGGGCCTTGAGGCGCGAGCAGTACTTC,CAWSAGTSGRALRREQYF
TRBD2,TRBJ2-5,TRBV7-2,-,TGTGCCAGCAGTTTAGCGGGAGTACAAGAGACCCAGTACTTC,CASSLAGVQETQYF
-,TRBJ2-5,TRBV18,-,TGTGCCAGCTCGTTGGGACGGCAAGAGACCCAGTACTTC,CASSLGRQETQYF
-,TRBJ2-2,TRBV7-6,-,TGTGCCAGCAGTCAGAGGGTCAGGGACACCGGGGAGCTGTTTTTT,CASSQRVRDTGELFF
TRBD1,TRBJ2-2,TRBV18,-,TGTGCCAGCTCACCACGACAGGGGGCAAGGAACACCGGGGAGCTGTTTTTT,CASSPRQGARNTGELFF
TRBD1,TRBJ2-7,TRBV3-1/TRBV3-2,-,TGTGCCAGCAGATGGGGACAGGGGGCTTCGTACGAGCAGTACTTC,CASRWGQGASYEQYF
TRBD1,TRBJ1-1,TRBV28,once,TGTGCCAGCACCCCACAGGGGACCACTGAAGCTTTCTTT,CASTPQGTTEAFF
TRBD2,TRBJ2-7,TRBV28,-,TGTGCCAGCCGTACCACCGGGACTAGTCACGAGCAGTACTTC,CASRTTGTSHEQYF
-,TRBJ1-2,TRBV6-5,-,TGTGCCAGCAGTTTGTTAGGGAAGTACGCTAACTATGGCTACACCTTC,CASSLLGKYANYGYTF
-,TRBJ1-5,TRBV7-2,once,TGTGCCAGCAGCTTAGCTAACCGGGCAGGTGACCAGCATTTT,CASSLANRAGDQHF
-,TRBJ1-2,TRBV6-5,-,TGTGCCAGCAGCGATTTCGAGGCCCTCTGGAGTGGCTACACCTTC,CASSDFEALWSGYTF
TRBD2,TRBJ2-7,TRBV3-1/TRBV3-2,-,TGTGCCAGCAGCCAAGGACTAGCGGGAGGGCCCTACGAGCAGTACTTC,CASSQGLAGGPYEQYF
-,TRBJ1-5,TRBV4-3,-,TGCGCCAGCAGCCGGGACGAAAATCAGCCCCAGCATTTT,CASSRDENQPQHF
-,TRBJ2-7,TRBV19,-,TGTGCCAGTAGTCCCAGTACCCCCTACGAGCAGTACTTC,CASSPSTPYEQYF
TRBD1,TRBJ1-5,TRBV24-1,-,TGTGCCACCAGTGAGGGACAGAGCAATCAGCCCCAGCATTTT,CATSEGQSNQPQHF
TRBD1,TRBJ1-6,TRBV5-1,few,TGCGCCAGCAGCCGTACAGGGGTTAATTCACCCCTCCACTTT,CASSRTGVNSPLHF
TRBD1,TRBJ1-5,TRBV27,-,TGTGCCAGCAGTTTAGGTTCAGGGGGCGGTCAGCCCCAGCATTTT,CASSLGSGGGQPQHF
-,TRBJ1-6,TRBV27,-,TGTGCCAGCCGTCTTATGAGCTCCTATAATTCACCCCTCCACTTT,CASRLMSSYNSPLHF